The sample holds one count of the clone carrying this T cell receptor beta chain. The data derive from a study of blood T cell repertoires in COVID-19. Source study methods: The authors estimated nucleated cell counts from reference gene primer amplification. The repertoire was sequenced with immunoSEQ multiplex PCR; TCRdb's copy has only in-frame clones and lacks some. The DNA was the basis for D and trimming; V, J and clone size are from that table. The sample has about 280,000 clones, 65% to 90% seen once. The sequencing input was peripheral blood. The receptor comes from a man aged 45-65 years with active or convalescent COVID-19.

CDR3 nucleotide sequence: TGTGCCAGCAGTCACTTAGACAGGGAGGTGGGTGAAGCTTTCTTT. It encodes CASSHLDREVGEAFF. V usage is TRBV25-1 and J usage is TRBJ1-1; 7 bases are shared with TRBD1. Germline V CDR1 and CDR2: MGHDK, SYGVNS. This CDR3 region has 15 residues. Trimming cost V 5 bases and J 7 bases; bases outside gene matches: 13.